This passage covers 21 T cell receptor beta chains from one sample sequenced in a study of CD8 T cells in ankylosing spondylitis. Antigen specificity for these receptors is unknown. General study results and limits: Made up of fewer than 10 highly homologous variants, a TCR beta motif appeared characteristic of ankylosing spondylitis blood.

TCRdb called the 5' RACE reads again in MiXCR, with one record for every CDR3 protein. Of around 220,000 distinct CDR3 sequences in the sample, 18% were seen once. The sequenced material came from blood, either unsorted or a sorted T cell fraction (not recorded which). These receptors were taken from a male donor with ankylosing spondylitis.

The chain has TRBV11-2 and TRBJ1-6; possible D gene TRBD1, 5 bases. V was cut by 5 bases and J by 0 bases, with 17 bases left in between. The CDR3 sequence is 18 residues long. The V gene's germline CDR1 is SGHAT and CDR2 FQNNGV. In nucleotides, the CDR3 is TGTGCCAGCAGCGTCGGGGGGAGTTGGAGCTCCTATAATTCACCCCTCCACTTT. Protein: CASSVGGSWSSYNSPLHF.

The genes are TRBV6-1 and TRBJ2-2; the D gene is possibly TRBD1 (5 bases). The CDR3 is 15 amino acids. In germline, CDR1 is MNHNS, CDR2 SASEGT. V shed 7 bases and J shed 5 bases, with 17 bases lying between them. For the CDR3, the DNA is TGTGCCAGCAACACAGGTCCTTTACGGACCGGGGAGCTGTTTTTT. Protein product: CASNTGPLRTGELFF.

This clonotype was counted a few times. The rearrangement links TRBV2 to TRBJ1-5, with TRBD1 matching over 9 bases. Losses at the gene ends were 8 bases for V and 7 bases for J; bases not matched to a gene: 6. The CDR3 is 13 residues long. Looked up from germline, CDR1 is SNHLY and CDR2 is FYNNEI. The CDR3 loop reads CASEGTGSQPQHF. DNA for the CDR3: TGTGCCAGCGAAGGGACAGGGAGCCAGCCCCAGCATTTT.

The chain has TRBV19 and TRBJ1-2; no firm D call. CDR1 and CDR2 from the germline V gene are LNHDA and SQIVND (reference sequence). Trimming cost V 3 bases and J 4 bases, with 12 bases left between them. There are 14 residues in the CDR3. The CDR3 region is CASSIWGLSYGYTF. DNA of the CDR3: TGTGCCAGTAGTATTTGGGGTCTCTCCTATGGCTACACCTTC.

The chain employs TRBV4-1 and TRBJ2-3; 11 bases are a match to TRBD2. Germline loops: CDR1 MGHRA, CDR2 YSYEKL. The CDR3 has 16 residues. The V gene end was trimmed by 3 bases and the J gene end by 2 bases; junction bases not matched to a gene: 4. In DNA, the CDR3 is TGCGCCAGCAGCCACCGACTAGCGGGATCCACAGATACGCAGTATTTT. Its protein is CASSHRLAGSTDTQYF.

This clonotype was seen more than once but under ten times. The V call is TRBV29-1, the J call TRBJ2-1; D gene unclear. V gave up 3 bases and J gave up 6 bases, with 15 bases separating them. Germline CDR1 SQVTM, CDR2 ANQGSEA. CDR3 length equals 14 residues. CDR3 protein: CSVEARTHTNEQFF. The CDR3 bases are TGCAGCGTTGAGGCAAGGACGCATACCAATGAGCAGTTCTTC.

This clonotype was recorded a few times. This chain's CDR3 is CASRGTGVLFF. In DNA form, the CDR3 reads TGTGCCAGCCGGGGGACAGGGGTCCTGTTCTTC. V gene TRBV6-1 combines with J gene TRBJ2-1, with 10 bases identical to TRBD1. CDR1 is MNHNS, CDR2 SASEGT, per germline. The J segment lost 15 bases and the V segment lost 8 bases, leaving 7 bases of the junction unmatched. This CDR3 is built from 11 residues.

This chain connects TRBV6-4 to TRBJ2-1; 9 nucleotides agree with TRBD2. V lost 5 bases to trimming and J lost 9 bases; unmatched junction nucleotides: 8. The length of the CDR3 is 14 residues. From germline, CDR1 is MRHNA and CDR2 SNTAGT. The CDR3 region is CASSLAGSPSEQFF. Written as DNA, the CDR3 is TGTGCCAGCAGTCTAGCGGGAAGCCCGAGTGAGCAGTTCTTC.

The rearrangement links TRBV29-1 to TRBJ1-2; no firm D call. The CDR3 length is 14 residues. Germline lookup yields CDR1 SQVTM and CDR2 ANQGSEA. The V and J ends lost 0 bases and 1 base respectively, with 9 bases between them. The CDR3 DNA follows: TGCAGCGTTGAAGAGCCAGGCTTTAACTATGGCTACACCTTC. Encoded protein: CSVEEPGFNYGYTF.

This clonotype was picked up a small number of times. The V and J genes are TRBV5-1 and TRBJ1-1; D not resolved. The CDR3 has 13 amino acids. In germline, CDR1 is SGHRS, CDR2 YFSETQ. Trimming cost V 1 base and J 1 base, with 5 bases left between them. The CDR3 region has the DNA TGCGCCAGCAGCTTGCGTCCGAACACTGAAGCTTTCTTT. Amino acids: CASSLRPNTEAFF.

There are a few counts of this clonotype. The rearrangement links TRBV5-4 to TRBJ1-2, with TRBD1 as a possible D gene (5 bases). The V gene's germline CDR1 is SGHNT and CDR2 YYREEE (reference sequence). The CDR3 loop spans 13 amino acids. Deletions cut 2 bases from V and 3 bases from J, with 8 bases between. CDR3 DNA: TGTGCCAGCAGCTTCGAGGGGTACTATGGCTACACCTTC. It yields the protein CASSFEGYYGYTF.

V is TRBV6-5 and J is TRBJ1-4; D not certain. Germline CDR1 MNHEY, CDR2 SVGAGI. The CDR3 totals 14 residues. V gave up 0 bases and J gave up 7 bases, with 9 bases separating them. The CDR3 DNA is TGTGCCAGCAGTTACTCGGGATTAAGTGAAAAACTGTTTTTT. The encoded protein is CASSYSGLSEKLFF.

This clonotype has just a few counts. In DNA form, the CDR3 reads TGTGCCACCTCCGGGACAGAGTGGACTAGCGGCACCGGGGAGCTGTTTTTT. Its translation is CATSGTEWTSGTGELFF. The rearrangement joins TRBV10-3 to TRBJ2-2; 10 bases map to TRBD2. V shed 10 bases and J 4 bases; nucleotides not matched to a gene: 15. The germline gives CDR1 ENHRY, CDR2 SYGVKD. The length of the CDR3 is 17 residues.

This clonotype has only a few counts. The CDR3 sequence: CASSYSVDGSTDTQYF. The CDR3 bases are TGTGCCAGCAGTTACTCCGTGGACGGAAGCACAGATACGCAGTATTTT. The chain employs TRBV6-5 and TRBJ2-3; the D is unclear. The CDR3 spans 16 residues. Germline CDR1 MNHEY, CDR2 SVGAGI. Trimming removed 0 bases at V and 0 bases at J, with 10 bases between.

V gene TRBV5-1 combines with J gene TRBJ1-2; D call uncertain. CDR3 length: 12 amino acids. Germline V gives CDR1 SGHRS, CDR2 YFSETQ. Trimming shortened V by 3 bases and J by 6 bases, and 9 bases separated the two germline ends. The CDR3 protein is CASSSYMDGYTF. The CDR3 nucleotides are TGCGCCAGCAGCTCGTACATGGATGGCTACACCTTC.

The sample holds a few counts of this clonotype. The V and J genes are TRBV7-9 and TRBJ2-7; D is uncertain. V gave up 0 bases and J gave up 0 bases, with 6 bases separating them. CDR1 and CDR2 from the germline V gene are SEHNR and FQNEAQ (reference sequence). The CDR3 is 14 residues long. For the CDR3, the DNA is TGTGCCAGCAGCTTAGCGCACAACTCCTACGAGCAGTACTTC. Translating it yields CASSLAHNSYEQYF.

This clonotype was found a few times. This rearrangement joins TRBV9 to TRBJ2-7, with TRBD1 matching over 7 bases. The CDR3 totals 14 residues. Germline CDR1 SGDLS, CDR2 YYNGEE. Trimming took 0 bases from V and 4 from J; bases not matched to a gene: 4. CDR3 in DNA: TGTGCCAGCAGCGTAGAGGGGGCCCCTTACGAGCAGTACTTC. Translation gives CASSVEGAPYEQYF.

This clonotype has more than one count but fewer than ten. At one of its ends the junction is not consistent with the germline gene, which may arise from a read error. This sequence joins TRBV20-1 and TRBJ1-1, with D tentatively TRBD1 (5 bases). The CDR3 runs to 11 residues. Germline V CDR1 and CDR2: DFQATT, SNEGSKA (reference sequence). DNA of the CDR3: TGCAGTGCCAGAGAGGGGTATGAAGCTTTCTTT. Its protein product is CSAREGYEAFF.

The chain links TRBV7-9 to TRBJ2-7; TRBD1 might be the D (6 bases). The CDR3 has 15 amino acids. Between the trimmed V and J ends, which lost 3 bases and 0 bases, there was a span of 12 bases. Looked up from germline, CDR1 is SEHNR and CDR2 is FQNEAQ (reference sequence). CDR3 sequence reads: CASSLGHMSSYEQYF. CDR3 nucleotide sequence: TGTGCCAGCAGCTTGGGACATATGAGCTCCTACGAGCAGTACTTC.

V is TRBV7-8 and J is TRBJ2-7; TRBD1 matches 8 bases. This CDR3 region has 16 residues. The germline V gene encodes CDR1 SGHVS and CDR2 FQNEAQ. Trimming took 0 bases from V and 6 from J; bases not matched to a gene: 10. The CDR3 DNA is TGTGCCAGCAGCTTAGCGAGGACAGGGTCATCTGGCGAGCAGTACTTC. Its translation is CASSLARTGSSGEQYF.

This chain joins TRBV5-1 and TRBJ2-5, with D possibly being TRBD2 (6 bases). V was clipped by 4 bases and J by 3 bases, with 13 bases between them. The germline V gene encodes CDR1 SGHRS and CDR2 YFSETQ. This CDR3 comprises 14 residues. For the CDR3, the DNA is TGCGCCAGCAGCCTGGAGGGCTGGGAAGAGACCCAGTACTTC. Translating gives CASSLEGWEETQYF.